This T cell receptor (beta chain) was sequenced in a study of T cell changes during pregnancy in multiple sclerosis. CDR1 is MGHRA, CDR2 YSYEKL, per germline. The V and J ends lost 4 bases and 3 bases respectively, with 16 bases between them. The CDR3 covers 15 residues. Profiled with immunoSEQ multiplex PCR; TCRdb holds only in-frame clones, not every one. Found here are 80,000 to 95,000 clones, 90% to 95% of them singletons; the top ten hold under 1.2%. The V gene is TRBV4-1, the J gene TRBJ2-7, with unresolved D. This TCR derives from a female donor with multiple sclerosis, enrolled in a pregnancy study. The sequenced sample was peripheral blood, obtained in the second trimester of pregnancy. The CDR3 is CASSRNSRSGYEQYF. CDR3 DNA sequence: TGCGCCAGCAGCCGCAATTCCCGGTCCGGCTACGAGCAGTACTTC.